One and the same sample provided the 3 T cell receptor beta chains below, sequenced in a study of cytotoxic CD8 clonotypes in ibrutinib-treated CLL (dated by TCRdb to about 2021). Libraries were made using the immunoSEQ multiplex PCR assay. Sourced from immuneACCESS, this table was stored by TCRdb with only in-frame sequences that have V and J called. A share of the clones is absent; for the studies checked, an unresolved V gene accounts for under half, and the remainder has no known explanation. The sample records 150,000 or so clones, more than 75% of which are singletons. The ten largest clones take up 5.1% of the sample. The time point label corresponds to: approximately 25 months on ibrutinib. The sequenced sample was PBMCs, obtained after 24 months of ibrutinib treatment. These receptors were obtained from a human donor with chronic lymphocytic leukemia.

This chain connects TRBV28 to TRBJ1-2; D is undetermined. Trimming stripped 0 bases from V and 8 bases from J, with 10 bases between. The CDR3 is 13 residues long. Germline V lookup: CDR1 MDHEN, CDR2 SYDVKM. Written as DNA, the CDR3 is TGTGCCAGCAGTTTATGGCGGCGGATAGGCTACACCTTC. This codes for CASSLWRRIGYTF.

This clone was seen once. The chain carries TRBV7-3 and TRBJ2-7, with 9 positions matching TRBD2. From germline, CDR1 is SGHTA and CDR2 FQGTGA. V lost 5 bases, J lost 5 bases, and 10 bases stayed unmatched. The CDR3 is 15 amino acids. The CDR3 coding sequence is TGTGCCAGCAGCCCCCGGGGGACTAGCTTCGACGAGCAGTACTTC. Translated: CASSPRGTSFDEQYF.

J is TRBJ2-6 and V is TRBV11-2, with D possibly being TRBD2 (7 bases). The V and J ends lost 4 bases and 2 bases respectively, with 12 bases between them. Per the germline V gene, CDR1 is SGHAT and CDR2 is FQNNGV. The CDR3 length is 16 residues. The CDR3 DNA reads as TGTGCCAGCAGCTACGGGGGGCTAACTGGGGCCAACGTCCTGACTTTC. Translated, it gives CASSYGGLTGANVLTF.